The following is a TCR beta chain sequence with its context. Its specific antigen is unknown. It has no much larger one-base neighbor in the sample; base qualities were not kept. The time point label here, explained by the study, means: about 28 days (+/-7) after the second vaccine dose. Because spike-specific TCR depth and breadth did not differ between the two schedules, AZD1222 recipients who got a second dose at roughly 4 weeks were pooled with those who got a second dose at roughly 12 weeks. The vaccinee samples were drawn from two UK trials, COV001 and COV002, one of which was a single-blind randomized controlled phase 2/3 trial testing AZD1222 (ChAdOx1 nCoV-19) in healthy adults. For TCRbeta chain sequencing, PBMC samples were collected from trial participants at day 0 and at day 28 after the second dose. This sample is drawn from a study of T cell responses to AZD1222 COVID-19 vaccine (dated by TCRdb to the early 2020s). Describing the broader study: A total of just over 230 trial participants underwent TCR sequencing, of whom approximately 200 had received two doses of AZD1222 and about 25 had received two doses of the MenACWY control vaccine. Trial participants were enrolled into age subgroups of 18-55, 56-69 and 70-plus years, which contained about 150, 28 and 57 TCR-sequenced participants, respectively. The research as a whole found: No day 14 peak-response samples were available, so repertoires were characterized only after the peak T cell response. Nearly half of unique spike-specific TCRs reportedly recognized epitopes outside regions mutated in the B.1.351 and B.1.1.7 variants. After two AZD1222 doses, both the breadth and the depth of spike-specific TCRs were significantly higher than at day 0 and than in MenACWY recipients. Only a handful of AZD1222 recipients were SARS-CoV-2 seropositive at baseline, limiting conclusions about previously exposed vaccinees. The whole spike protein was spanned by vaccine-associated CD4 TCRs, and dominant responses were seen in regions 160-218 and 743-854. In the small 56-69-year group, the increase in depth fell short of significance, most likely because of low power. Most participants were white British and females outnumbered males, and the authors suggested that clonal diversity may have been underestimated.

The CDR3 regions of human TCRbeta chains were analyzed by immunosequencing. The authors' pipeline ran thus. Repertoire TCRs were checked for matches against a reference library of SARS-CoV-2-specific TCRs that had been generated using the MIRA antigen-specificity platform. Breadth meant the fraction of unique TCRs that were SARS-CoV-2-associated, whereas depth meant the fraction of total T cells that were SARS-CoV-2-associated. Using the MIRA data, each spike-specific TCR was assigned both to the spike region to which the TCR was reactive and to a CD4 or CD8 class. Log10-transformed breadth and depth values were compared by one-way ANOVA with Sidak's multiple comparisons tests. Entries here come from immuneACCESS through TCRdb and include only in-frame sequences with V and J called. Some clones fail to appear in such tables; in the studies checked, an unresolved V gene covers under half of the shortfall, and the cause of the remainder is unknown. V, J and clone size derive from that table, while D and trimming were established from the DNA sequence. This sample lists approximately 150,000 clones; 90% to 95% were detected once. In total, the top ten clones hold around 1.3% of the sample.

The receptor was derived from an adult who received the AZD1222 COVID-19 vaccine. The sequencing here drew on peripheral blood, taken 28 days after the second AZD1222 dose.

Here the CDR3 is given as CASSDPGSETQYF. Here is the DNA: TGCGCCAGCAGTGACCCGGGTAGTGAGACCCAGTACTTC. Here the chain combines TRBV10-2 and TRBJ2-5; the D gene cannot be resolved reliably. Looking up the germline V gene yields CDR1 WSHSY and CDR2 SAAADI. The CDR3 holds 13 amino acids from the cysteine to the phenylalanine. Here the CDR3 DNA is all that survives: 39 bases in frame from base 1. V loses 3 bases of germline sequence and J loses 5 bases, and the interval between the two ends is 10 bases.